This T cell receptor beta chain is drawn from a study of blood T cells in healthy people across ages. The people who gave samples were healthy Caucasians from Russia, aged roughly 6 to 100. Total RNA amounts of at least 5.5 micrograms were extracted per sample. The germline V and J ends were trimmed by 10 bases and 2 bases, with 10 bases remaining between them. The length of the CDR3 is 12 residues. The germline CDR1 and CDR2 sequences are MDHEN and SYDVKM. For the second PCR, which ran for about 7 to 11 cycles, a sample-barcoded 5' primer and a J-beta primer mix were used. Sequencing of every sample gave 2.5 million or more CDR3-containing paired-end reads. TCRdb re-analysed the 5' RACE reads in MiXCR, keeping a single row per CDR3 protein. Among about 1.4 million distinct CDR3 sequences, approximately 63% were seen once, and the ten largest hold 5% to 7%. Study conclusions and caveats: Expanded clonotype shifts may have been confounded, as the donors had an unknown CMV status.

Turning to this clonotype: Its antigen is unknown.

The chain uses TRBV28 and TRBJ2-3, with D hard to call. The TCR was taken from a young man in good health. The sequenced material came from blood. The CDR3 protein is CAINRPTDTQYF. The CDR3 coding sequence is TGTGCCATCAATAGGCCCACAGATACGCAGTATTTT.